The present T cell receptor (beta chain) was sequenced within a study of T cell responses to AZD1222 COVID-19 vaccine (TCRdb year 2021). About the full investigation: AZD1222 recipients with second doses at about 4 weeks or about 12 weeks were pooled, because spike-specific TCR depth and breadth did not differ between schedules. TCR sequencing was performed for roughly 240 trial participants, of whom roughly 200 were given two doses of AZD1222 and 26 were given two doses of MenACWY control vaccine. Trial participants were enrolled into age subgroups of 18-55, 56-69 and 70-plus years, which contained 148, 28 and 57 TCR-sequenced participants, respectively.

Sample time point, as interpreted from the label and publication: baseline before first vaccination. Samples from vaccinated people were obtained from the UK trials COV001 and COV002, which included a single-blind randomized controlled phase 2/3 trial of AZD1222 (ChAdOx1 nCoV-19) in healthy adults. For TCRbeta chain sequencing, PBMC samples were collected from trial participants at day 0 and at day 28 after the second dose. Of note for this clone: No antigen is known for it. Base quality data are lacking; no much larger clone is found one base away.

V is cut back by 5 bases and J by 4 bases, with 6 bases in the junction unmatched. The CDR3, from cysteine to phenylalanine, totals 15 residues. The retained sequence is limited to the CDR3, 45 bases, with the frame set at the first base. CDR1 and CDR2, looked up from the germline V gene, are MNHEY and SVGAGI. Paper-wide results and their limitations: The vaccine-associated CD4 TCRs covered the entire spike protein, and the dominant responses fell in regions 160-218 and 743-854. A significant rise in spike-specific TCR breadth and depth was observed after two AZD1222 doses relative to day 0 and relative to MenACWY recipients. Participants were mostly white British, with more females than males. The authors suggested clonal diversity may have been underestimated. No day 14 peak-response samples were available, so repertoires were characterized only after the peak T cell response. The 56-69-year group was small, and its depth increase did not reach significance, likely because of low power. Conclusions about previously exposed vaccinees were limited because only five to seven AZD1222 recipients were SARS-CoV-2 seropositive at baseline. Nearly half of unique spike-specific TCRs reportedly recognized epitopes outside regions mutated in the B.1.351 and B.1.1.7 variants.

The CDR3 regions of human TCRbeta chains were analyzed by immunosequencing. The authors' analysis ran thus. Repertoire TCRs were matched against a reference library of SARS-CoV-2-specific TCRs generated with the MIRA antigen-specificity platform. Breadth was defined as the fraction of unique TCRs that were SARS-CoV-2-associated. Depth was defined as the fraction of total T cells that were SARS-CoV-2-associated. Using the MIRA data, every spike-specific TCR was mapped to the spike region that the TCR reacted to and assigned to either a CD4 or a CD8 class. Log10-transformed breadth and depth values were compared by one-way ANOVA with Sidak's multiple comparisons tests. TCRdb took this table from immuneACCESS and kept in-frame rearrangements with V and J called. Such tables lack part of the clones; where checked against another copy, unresolved V genes explain under half of the gap, and the rest is unexplained. V and J calls plus clone size are reproduced from that table; the DNA served to infer D and trimming. For this sample the table gives around 180,000 clones, of which just over 90% were detected only once. The leading ten clones occupy roughly 2.8% of the sample.

The starting material was peripheral blood, obtained on day 0 of AZD1222 vaccination. The chain couples TRBV6-5 to TRBJ2-3; 10 central bases correspond to TRBD2. The source is an adult in good health. The CDR3 sequence is CASSPSGGGPDTQYF. The sequence in DNA is TGTGCCAGCAGTCCTAGCGGGGGTGGACCAGATACGCAGTATTTT.